A selection of T cell receptor beta chains follows, all from one sample in a study of cytomegalovirus exposure and HLA in healthy donors. Clones were read by immunoSEQ multiplex PCR, and TCRdb kept only the in-frame ones, dropping some. The sample gives roughly 160,000 clones, more than 75% of which show up once; 8.5% to 10% is in the top ten. The sequenced sample consisted of PBMCs. The receptors were gathered from a man aged 18-30 years in good health and CMV-seropositive. Both conserved end residues are part of each CDR3.

>TRBV7-3|12
CASSSGTDTQYF
>TRBV7-6|14
CASSFMLRGEKLFF
>TRBV29-1|12
CSGGAGGETQYF
>TRBV5-1|12
CASSLNSYEQYF
>TRBV15|16
CATSRAGDRRGYGYTF
>TRBV7-9|16
CASSPQDRGWEETQYF
>TRBV25-1|16
CATAPGLAGDPNEQFF
>TRBV4-1|17
CASSQEPGQLSGNTIYF
>TRBV6-1|14
CASRAAGGGTEAFF
>TRBV9|12
CASTAGGDEQFF
>TRBV9|15
CASSASGGSYNEQFF
>TRBV9|17
CASSVGETVSLNYGYTF
>TRBV9|18
CASSVVGSGALSTDTQYF
>TRBV6-1|20
CASSGWGQGANFVGNQPQHF
>TRBV30|15
CAWSGLRSGANVLTF
>TRBV2|12
CAIYPGANEQFF
>TRBV6-1|14
CASSEARRGTEAFF
>TRBV10-2|17
CATRRGTSEAGYNEQFF
>TRBV4-2|17
CASSQVSEGRSYNEQFF
>TRBV6-5|13
CASSYSHNYGYTF
>TRBV27|12
CASSDRGTEAFF
>TRBV6-4|15
CASSEGGRSTGELFF
>TRBV19|14
CASRGGPVKVGYTF
>TRBV5-4|15
CASSLKTSGFNEQFF
>TRBV7-9|16
CASRQEEGNANYGYTF
>TRBV30|13
CAWNSQIDEKLFF
>TRBV30|18
CAWSVLLHAGTGSYEQYF
>TRBV4-2|17
CASSPGFLEVSNQPQHF
>TRBV4-3|17
CASSQDSVIATNEKLFF
>TRBV6-1|16
CASSEWYRAYNSPLHF
>TRBV27|14
CASSLFLGNQPQHF
>TRBV13|15
CASSATGGGNTEAFF
>TRBV7-6|16
CASSLAAGRINYGYTF
>TRBV9|13
CASSAPRQEKLFF
>TRBV14|12
CASSQVSNTIYF
>TRBV5-1|13
CASSLGGEREQYF
>TRBV6-5|16
CASSYDWNSLNSPLHF
>TRBV14|13
CASSQVSLKTQYF
>TRBV18|15
CASSPLALQEGGYTF
>TRBV13|13
CASSKLAGDEQYF
>TRBV6-5|14
CASRTGWSNTEAFF
>TRBV6-6|12
CASRIAPDTQYF
>TRBV5-1|14
CASSLGGGTYEQYF
>TRBV5-4|15
CASSSEGHRGETQYF
>TRBV6-1|14
CASSTRDTYQPQHF
>TRBV7-9|14
CASSLDLGDQPQHF
>TRBV6-5|15
CASRADRGLDSPLHF
>TRBV10-3|15
CAIRPALTGSYEQYF
>TRBV9|17
CASSVAASGGSQETQYF
>TRBV7-9|13
CASTYRGAYEQYF
>TRBV7-2|14
CASSLIRGGGGYTF
>TRBV14|15
CASSRTASSYNEQFF
>TRBV5-1|15
CASSESRGDRGGQYF